This TCR beta chain stems from a study of OX40 agonist ivuxolimab in advanced cancers. Concerning this clone itself: Its antigen is as yet unknown.

Study outcomes and limitations: CD8+ T cells averaged more expanded clones than CD4+.

It was autoimmune disease history or systemic immunosuppression that excluded patients. Germline V gene sequence: CDR1 MNHEY, CDR2 SMNVEV (reference sequence). The CDR3 loop spans 14 amino acids. Trimming took 8 bases from V and 3 from J, leaving 15 bases between them. The repertoire was sequenced with immunoSEQ multiplex PCR; TCRdb's copy has only in-frame clones and lacks some. The table lists about 74,000 clones, roughly 80% of them singletons. The material sequenced was CD4+ or CD8+ T cells sorted from blood, taken in a trial of the OX40 agonist ivuxolimab. This chain connects TRBV27 to TRBJ2-3; maybe TRBD2 (6 bases). The TCR was taken from an adult with an advanced solid tumor such as melanoma, head and neck, liver or kidney cancer. The CDR3: CASRWRGRTDTQYF. CDR3 in DNA: TGTGCCAGCCGCTGGCGGGGCCGGACAGATACGCAGTATTTT.